The 24 T cell receptor beta chains in this list originate from one sample, sequenced in a study of identical twins. From the 5' RACE reads, TCRdb called clonotypes with MiXCR, one entry per CDR3 protein. The sample yields around 960,000 distinct CDR3 sequences, roughly an eighth seen once. This sample was shared with a second study, whose subject was yellow fever vaccine responses in identical twins.

The sample was PBMCs. These receptors came from a woman aged 18-30 years in good health.

This chain uses TRBV6-1 with TRBJ2-5; D might be TRBD1 (5 bases). Trimming removed 6 bases at V and 1 base at J, with 15 bases between. Germline V lookup: CDR1 MNHNS, CDR2 SASEGT. This CDR3 comprises 15 residues. CDR3 amino acids: CASRQDMGLQETQYF. The CDR3 DNA reads TGTGCCAGCAGGCAGGACATGGGGCTCCAAGAGACCCAGTACTTC.

This clonotype was picked up many times. This chain links TRBV28 with TRBJ2-4; TRBD2 aligns across 9 bases. CDR3 length: 16 residues. J was trimmed by 0 bases and V by 7 bases; bases with no gene match: 7. Germline V gene sequence: CDR1 MDHEN, CDR2 SYDVKM. The CDR3 loop is CASNISGRVAKNIQYF. Here the CDR3 DNA reads TGTGCCAGCAACATTAGCGGGAGAGTAGCCAAAAACATTCAGTACTTC. Full variable domain (missing parts from reference TRBV28 and TRBJ2-4): DVKVTQSSRYLVKRTGEKVFLECVQDMDHENMFWYRQDPGLGLRLIYFSYDVKMKEKGDIPEGYSVSREKKERFSLILESASTNQTSMYLCASNISGRVAKNIQYFGAGTRLSVL.

This clonotype was picked up many times. The chain recombines TRBV20-1 with TRBJ1-2, with D unclear. V lost 0 bases to trimming and J lost 4 bases, with 3 bases between them. Germline V gives CDR1 DFQATT, CDR2 SNEGSKA (reference sequence). This CDR3 spans 11 amino acids. CDR3 protein: CSARDTYGYTF. DNA of the CDR3: TGCAGTGCTAGAGATACCTATGGCTACACCTTC.

Turning to this clonotype: Germline and junction disagree at one end, which may indicate a read error. The genes are TRBV5-6 and TRBJ2-5, with D uncertain. CDR1 is SGHDT and CDR2 is YYEEEE in the germline V gene. This CDR3 is 14 amino acids long. The DNA of the CDR3 is TGTGCCAGCAGCTTGTTTACCCGACAAGAGACCCAGTCCTTC. Translation: CASSLFTRQETQSF.

V is TRBV5-1 and J is TRBJ1-1; D is possibly TRBD1 (5 bases). With 4 bases removed from V and 0 bases from J, the gap between germline ends came to 13 bases. Germline V lookup: CDR1 SGHRS, CDR2 YFSETQ. The CDR3 is 15 amino acids. CDR3: CASSGAGGVNTEAFF. The DNA for the CDR3 is TGCGCCAGCAGCGGGGCAGGAGGGGTGAACACTGAAGCTTTCTTT.

This clonotype was seen ten or more times. The V call is TRBV29-1, the J call TRBJ2-1; TRBD2 might be the D (6 bases). CDR1 is SQVTM and CDR2 is ANQGSEA in the germline V gene. The CDR3 runs 14 residues. Between the trimmed V and J ends, which lost 5 bases and 2 bases, there was a span of 13 bases. The CDR3 spells CSVMGWEAYNEQFF. CDR3 nucleotide sequence: TGCAGCGTTATGGGATGGGAGGCCTACAATGAGCAGTTCTTC.

The chain combines TRBV10-3 with TRBJ1-1; D remains ambiguous. The CDR3 spans 14 residues. CDR1 is ENHRY, CDR2 SYGVKD, per germline. Trimming took off 0 bases at V and 7 bases at J, with 12 bases between the two ends. CDR3 in amino acids: CAISESLAVGEAFF. The DNA for the CDR3 is TGTGCCATCAGTGAGTCGCTTGCTGTTGGTGAAGCTTTCTTT.

At least ten counts were recorded for this clonotype. The V and J genes are TRBV15 and TRBJ2-7; 12 positions agree with TRBD2. Germline V gene sequence: CDR1 LNHNV, CDR2 YYDKDF (reference sequence). The CDR3 sequence is 15 residues long. Trimming removed 2 bases from V and 5 bases from J; junction bases left unmatched: 4. The CDR3 loop is CATSRRLAGVDEQYF. In nucleotides, the CDR3 is TGTGCCACCAGCAGAAGACTAGCGGGAGTGGACGAGCAGTACTTC.

The chain couples TRBV5-4 to TRBJ2-3; 7 positions match TRBD1. The germline V gene encodes CDR1 SGHNT and CDR2 YYREEE (reference sequence). This CDR3 has 17 amino acids. The V segment lost 0 bases and the J segment 6 bases; nucleotides outside the gene matches: 13. The CDR3, as DNA: TGTGCCAGCAGCTTGGCCTCGACAGGGAGTAGTATTGATACGCAGTATTTT. Amino acid sequence: CASSLASTGSSIDTQYF.

The V call is TRBV5-1, the J call TRBJ2-1; TRBD1 or TRBD2 may be the D gene (5 bases each). CDR1 SGHRS and CDR2 YFSETQ come from the germline V gene. This CDR3 is 16 amino acids long. The V and J ends lost 5 bases and 5 bases respectively, with 20 bases between them. DNA of the CDR3: TGCGCCAGCAGTTTAACCGGGGCCGTAAACCACAATGAGCAGTTCTTC. Its protein is CASSLTGAVNHNEQFF.

V is TRBV4-1 and J is TRBJ1-5; TRBD1 might be the D (5 bases). Trimming shortened V by 3 bases and J by 6 bases, and 15 bases separated the two germline ends. The length of the CDR3 is 15 residues. CDR1 MGHRA and CDR2 YSYEKL come from the germline V gene. CDR3 sequence reads: CASSQQGSRSQPQHF. The CDR3, as DNA: TGCGCCAGCAGCCAGCAGGGATCGAGGAGTCAGCCCCAGCATTTT.

This clonotype appeared many times. CDR3 in amino acids: CASSPETSSYNEQFF. The CDR3 DNA reads TGCGCCAGCAGCCCTGAGACTAGCTCCTACAATGAGCAGTTCTTC. The V call is TRBV4-1, the J call TRBJ2-1, with a tentative D call TRBD2 (6 bases). Germline CDR1 and CDR2: MGHRA and YSYEKL. The CDR3 is 15 amino acids. With 4 bases removed from V and 0 bases from J, the gap between germline ends came to 10 bases.

This clonotype was picked up a small number of times. The gene calls are TRBV7-6 and TRBJ1-3; D gene ambiguous. The CDR3 is 16 amino acids. V was pared by 2 bases and J by 0 bases, with 11 bases between. Per germline, CDR1 SGHVS and CDR2 FNYEAQ. The CDR3 reads CASSLTAQDSGNTIYF. The CDR3 DNA reads as TGTGCCAGCAGCTTAACCGCGCAGGACTCTGGAAACACCATATATTTT.

The chain employs TRBV28 and TRBJ2-1; 8 bases match TRBD2. The CDR3 sequence is 18 residues long. Germline values: CDR1 MDHEN, CDR2 SYDVKM. Germline trimming cut 3 bases from V and 7 bases from J; bases unmatched to any gene: 17. CDR3 DNA sequence: TGTGCCAGCAGTTTTGGCCCCCGGGCCAGCGGGGGTCTAAATGAGCAGTTCTTC. Translated: CASSFGPRASGGLNEQFF. The whole variable domain, filled in from reference TRBV28 and TRBJ2-1, reads DVKVTQSSRYLVKRTGEKVFLECVQDMDHENMFWYRQDPGLGLRLIYFSYDVKMKEKGDIPEGYSVSREKKERFSLILESASTNQTSMYLCASSFGPRASGGLNEQFFGPGTRLTVL.

J is TRBJ1-1 and V is TRBV10-2, with a weak D call TRBD1 (6 bases). V shed 6 bases and J shed 6 bases, with 17 bases lying between them. CDR3 length: 14 amino acids. The germline V gene encodes CDR1 WSHSY and CDR2 SAAADI. CDR3 coding DNA: TGCGCCAGCAGGAAAGGGGGTGTTGTCCCTGAAGCTTTCTTT. Translating gives CASRKGGVVPEAFF.

J is TRBJ2-3 and V is TRBV12-3 or TRBV12-4; a weak D match, TRBD1 (5 bases). Trimming cost V 5 bases and J 4 bases, with 10 bases left between them. The CDR3 consists of 13 residues. Here the CDR3 DNA reads TGTGCCAGCAGTCCGACAGCCCCAGATACGCAGTATTTT. Its translation: CASSPTAPDTQYF.

V is TRBV2 and J is TRBJ2-1; 12 bases align to TRBD2. The germline V gene encodes CDR1 SNHLY and CDR2 FYNNEI. V was pared by 6 bases and J by 10 bases, with 7 bases of the junction left unmatched. The CDR3 extends over 14 amino acids. Written as DNA, the CDR3 is TGTGCCAGCAGGCTAGCGGGAGGGTTGCGCGAGCAGTTCTTC. Its translation is CASRLAGGLREQFF.

This clonotype was detected only a few times. V gene TRBV20-1 combines with J gene TRBJ2-7; either TRBD1 or TRBD2 may fit D (5 bases each). V lost 0 bases and J 1 base, leaving 10 bases between the germline ends. This CDR3 contains 14 residues. The germline V gene has CDR1 DFQATT and CDR2 SNEGSKA (reference sequence). The CDR3: CSARDGGRSYEQYV. CDR3 DNA: TGCAGTGCTAGAGATGGGGGAAGATCCTACGAGCAGTACGTC.

There are many counts of this clonotype. The CDR3 protein is CASTPSRTGGRETQYF. The CDR3 nucleotides are TGTGCCAGCACCCCTTCAAGGACGGGAGGGCGAGAGACCCAGTACTTC. The chain joins TRBV7-9 to TRBJ2-5, with 8 bases matching TRBD2. V shed 7 bases, J shed 4 bases, and the junction held 14 bases outside the gene matches. The CDR3 runs to 16 residues. CDR1 is SEHNR and CDR2 is FQNEAQ in the germline V gene (reference sequence).

This clonotype was recorded a few times. The chain carries TRBV24-1 and TRBJ2-1, with D possibly matching TRBD1 (6 bases). This CDR3 contains 14 residues. Germline loops: CDR1 KGHDR, CDR2 SFDVKD. The germline V and J ends were trimmed by 5 bases and 2 bases, with 9 bases remaining between them. DNA for the CDR3: TGTGCCACCAGTGCGACAGGAACCTACAATGAGCAGTTCTTC. Encoded protein: CATSATGTYNEQFF.

At least ten counts were recorded for this clonotype. The chain uses TRBV6-5 and TRBJ2-2; 7 nucleotides line up with TRBD2. Unmatched junction bases numbered 6, after V lost 2 bases and J lost 0 bases. Germline CDR1 is MNHEY and CDR2 is SVGAGI. The CDR3 length is 17 residues. CDR3 sequence: CASSYHSGGANTGELFF. The CDR3 DNA sequence: TGTGCCAGCAGTTACCATTCGGGGGGAGCGAACACCGGGGAGCTGTTTTTT.

J is TRBJ2-7 and V is TRBV7-2; D may be TRBD2 (6 bases). V gave up 4 bases and J gave up 7 bases, with 23 bases separating them. Germline-derived CDR1 and CDR2 are SGHTA and FQGNSA. The CDR3 covers 16 residues. The CDR3 here is CASSSGPVGGLGEQYF. The DNA for the CDR3 is TGTGCCAGCAGCTCCGGACCCGTGGGGGGATTGGGTGAGCAGTACTTC.

This clonotype was seen more than once but under ten times. V and J are TRBV2 and TRBJ2-7; D remains unclear. The CDR3 totals 12 residues. Germline-derived CDR1 and CDR2 are SNHLY and FYNNEI. The V gene lost 4 bases and the J gene lost 4 bases, with 8 bases spanning the gap. The chain's CDR3 is CASSVSEYEQYV. CDR3 nucleotide sequence: TGTGCCAGCAGTGTATCAGAATACGAGCAGTACGTC.

This clonotype has just a few counts. CDR3 DNA: TGTGCCAGCAGTTTATATACCAAAGAGACCCAGTACTTC. This codes for CASSLYTKETQYF. The chain couples TRBV12-3 or TRBV12-4 to TRBJ2-5; D ambiguous. Trimming took off 2 bases at V and 3 bases at J, with 7 bases between the two ends. CDR3 length: 13 residues.